This T cell receptor beta chain was found in a study of blood T cell repertoires in COVID-19. In the study overall: COVID-19 samples from acute and convalescent phases originated in the United States, Italy and Spain.

Profiled with immunoSEQ multiplex PCR; TCRdb holds only in-frame clones, not every one. The data show tens of thousands of clones, with about 81% seen just once and 2.5% held by the top ten. Trimming pared 5 bases from V and 3 bases from J, leaving 19 bases between. This CDR3 comprises 16 residues. Germline assignment: CDR1 SGHVS and CDR2 FQNEAQ. V gene TRBV7-8 combines with J gene TRBJ1-2, with a possible D match to TRBD1 (5 bases). The clonotype was recovered from a man aged 50 or older with acute or convalescent COVID-19. Sequencing was done on a sample of peripheral blood. CDR3: CASSPSGGRGDYGYTF. The CDR3 bases are TGTGCCAGCAGCCCATCCGGGGGAAGGGGAGACTATGGCTACACCTTC.